The 13 T cell receptor beta chains below come from one sample, sequenced in a study of response to subunit inactivated influenza vaccine. TCRdb analysed the RT-PCR reads with MiXCR anew, one entry per CDR3 protein. Of hundreds of thousands of distinct CDR3 sequences in the sample, over 9.5% were seen once. The sequencing used PBMCs from blood, collected about 40 days after vaccination. The origin of the receptors is a man aged 50 to 60 who received an inactivated influenza vaccine.

Only a few counts were recorded for this clonotype. The J gene is TRBJ2-7, the V gene TRBV7-9; 8 bases match TRBD1. This CDR3 contains 15 residues. The germline CDR1 and CDR2 sequences are SEHNR and FQNEAQ (reference sequence). The V and J ends lost 1 base and 4 bases, in that order; junction bases with no gene match: 6. CDR3 sequence reads: CASSLGTGINYEQYF. The CDR3 region has the DNA TGTGCCAGCAGCTTAGGGACAGGGATAAATTACGAGCAGTACTTC. The entire variable domain, with the rest obtained from reference TRBV7-9 and TRBJ2-7, is as follows: DTGVSQNPRHKITKRGQNVTFRCDPISEHNRLYWYRQTLGQGPEFLTYFQNEAQLEKSRLLSDRFSAERPKGSFSTLEIQRTEQGDSAMYLCASSLGTGINYEQYFGPGTRLTVT.

This clonotype was seen only a few times. This chain uses TRBV29-1 with TRBJ1-1; no firm D call. The CDR3 totals 13 residues. Germline CDR1 SQVTM, CDR2 ANQGSEA. Trimming cost V 4 bases and J 1 base, with 10 bases left between them. The chain's CDR3 is CSVAEAPNTEAFF. Here the CDR3 DNA reads TGCAGCGTTGCTGAGGCACCGAACACTGAAGCTTTCTTT.

This clonotype was seen a handful of times. This chain connects TRBV6-6 to TRBJ2-7; 8 nucleotides align to TRBD2. Per the germline V gene, CDR1 is MNHNY and CDR2 is SVGAGI (reference sequence). The CDR3 length is 13 residues. With 10 bases clipped from V and 5 bases from J, the junction kept 10 bases outside the gene matches. CDR3 coding DNA: TGTGCCACATCCTCGGGGGGGATAAACGAGCAGTACTTC. Protein sequence: CATSSGGINEQYF.

This clonotype was observed at least ten times. The gene calls are TRBV12-3 or TRBV12-4 and TRBJ2-3, with a possible D match to TRBD2 (5 bases). V gave up 8 bases and J gave up 5 bases, with 20 bases separating them. This CDR3 contains 15 residues. The CDR3, as DNA: TGTGCCAGCGTGGACTTCCGCGCGGGTGGAGATACGCAGTATTTT. Its translation is CASVDFRAGGDTQYF.

This sequence joins TRBV18 and TRBJ1-1; 9 bases agree with TRBD1. Trimming cost V 3 bases and J 4 bases; bases outside gene matches: 6. The CDR3 extends over 15 amino acids. Per germline, CDR1 KGHSH and CDR2 LQKENI. The CDR3: CASSPMGQGGTEAFF. CDR3 bases: TGTGCCAGCTCACCTATGGGACAGGGAGGCACTGAAGCTTTCTTT.

The chain carries TRBV7-9 and TRBJ2-2; D remains unclear. Germline V lookup: CDR1 SEHNR, CDR2 FQNEAQ (reference sequence). Trimming removed 6 bases from V and 7 bases from J, with 9 bases in between. The CDR3 covers 12 residues. CDR3 DNA: TGTGCCAGCAGAGCGTCCGTCGGGGAGCTGTTTTTT. Its translation: CASRASVGELFF.

The chain has TRBV29-1 and TRBJ2-1; perhaps TRBD1 as D (6 bases). Germline CDR1 and CDR2: SQVTM and ANQGSEA. V lost 7 bases to trimming and J lost 5 bases, with 18 bases between them. The length of the CDR3 is 14 residues. The CDR3 reads CSALRGTLNNEQFF. The CDR3 nucleotides are TGCAGCGCCCTGAGGGGGACCTTAAACAATGAGCAGTTCTTC.

This clonotype was observed a handful of times. The chain combines TRBV5-6 with TRBJ2-7; D not resolved. The V gene lost 4 bases and the J gene lost 0 bases, with 8 bases spanning the gap. CDR1 and CDR2 (germline): SGHDT, YYEEEE. This CDR3 contains 13 residues. The CDR3 DNA sequence: TGTGCCAGCAGCGCCAGGAGCTCCTACGAGCAGTACTTC. This codes for CASSARSSYEQYF.

The chain is built from TRBV7-2 and TRBJ2-1; unclear D gene. Trimming pared 5 bases from V and 4 bases from J, leaving 9 bases between. Germline V CDR1 and CDR2: SGHTA, FQGNSA. The length of the CDR3 is 13 residues. The CDR3 nucleotides read TGTGCCAGCAGCCGTCCCCAATACAATGAGCAGTTCTTC. Amino acid sequence: CASSRPQYNEQFF.

The chain is built from TRBV4-2 and TRBJ2-1, with 13 bases fitting TRBD2. Losses at the gene ends were 4 bases for V and 0 bases for J; bases not matched to a gene: 21. The germline V gene has CDR1 LGHNA and CDR2 YNFKEQ. This CDR3 has 23 residues. The CDR3 is CASSPLPHGLAGAHLSSYNEQFF. The DNA of the CDR3 is TGTGCCAGCAGCCCGCTCCCCCACGGACTAGCGGGGGCCCATTTAAGCTCCTACAATGAGCAGTTCTTC.

In this sample, this clonotype turned up many times. The chain carries TRBV29-1 and TRBJ2-2; the match to TRBD2 covers 13 bases. The J segment lost 7 bases and the V segment lost 5 bases, leaving 10 bases of the junction unmatched. This CDR3 region has 16 residues. Germline V gene lookup returns CDR1 SQVTM and CDR2 ANQGSEA. CDR3 DNA: TGCAGCGTTTCCTGGACTAGCGGGAGATCAGGCGGGGAGCTGTTTTTT. This translates into CSVSWTSGRSGGELFF.

The chain couples TRBV20-1 to TRBJ2-7; D perhaps matches TRBD2 (6 bases). CDR1 and CDR2 from the germline V gene are DFQATT and SNEGSKA (reference sequence). The germline V and J ends were trimmed by 0 bases and 4 bases, with 13 bases remaining between them. This CDR3 is 14 amino acids long. CDR3 sequence (DNA): TGCAGTGCTAGAGATCGCGGGGCAGAATACGAGCAGTACTTC. Amino acids: CSARDRGAEYEQYF.

This rearrangement joins TRBV12-3 or TRBV12-4 to TRBJ1-2, with D possibly matching TRBD1 (6 bases). V lost 8 bases and J lost 4, with 26 bases in between. The CDR3 is made up of 17 amino acids. The CDR3 loop reads CASVWETGRLRFYGYTF. The DNA of the CDR3 is TGTGCCAGCGTTTGGGAGACAGGCAGACTAAGGTTCTATGGCTACACCTTC.